The following is a T cell receptor beta chain sequence with its context. Its antigen specificity is not known. There are no base qualities to consult, and no much larger clone falls within one base. Synthetic TCR analog templates were spiked into each PCR to estimate absolute template abundance from read counts. TCRbeta CDR3 regions were amplified from genomic DNA with bias-controlled V and J gene primers using the immunoSEQ assay. Rearranged TCRbeta segments were sequenced at approximately 20X coverage. From the authors' description of their analysis: Clustering was used to correct sequencing errors, and CDR3s were annotated against IMGT so that V, D and J genes could be assigned. Downstream analyses used only productive TCRbeta rearrangements and left out out-of-frame or stop-codon sequences. Clonality was computed as one minus Shannon entropy normalized by the log of the number of unique productive sequences. Fisher's exact test with Benjamini-Hochberg correction, at a threshold of adjusted p below 0.01, was used to find clones that differed between time points or between blood and tumor. Sourced from immuneACCESS, this table was stored by TCRdb with only in-frame sequences that have V and J called. A share of the clones is absent; for the studies checked, an unresolved V gene accounts for under half, and the remainder has no known explanation. For V, J and clone size, that table is used; D and trimming come from the DNA. This sample has about 40,000 clones in its table, and over 65% of those were observed once. Roughly a sixth of the sample lies in the top ten.

The sample comes from a study of PD-L1 blockade in urothelial cancer listed by TCRdb under 2017. Background on the whole study: Every patient began therapy around 2014 and was given atezolizumab 1,200 mg intravenously every 3 weeks. About 90% of the roughly 29 patients were identified as males with urothelial cancer of bladder origin, and a prior smoking history was reported by 18 of 29 patients. An ECOG performance status of 0 or 1 was recorded for the patients, and 0 to 3 prior chemotherapy regimens had been received by the patients. Blood samples were analyzed at 3 weeks after treatment start (second dose) and at 6 weeks after treatment start. Blood samples gave median yields of about 150,000 T cells and approximately 80,000 unique TCRs, along with a median clonality of about 0.084. Somatic, immune and clinical correlates of response to PD-L1 blockade with atezolizumab in urothelial cancer were the focus of an exploratory multi-omic analysis. Pretreatment tumor samples, along with matched peripheral blood serially collected before and after atezolizumab treatment, were subjected to TCR sequencing. Durable clinical benefit was defined as a progression-free survival longer than 6 months, and TCR features were additionally tested against progression-free survival and overall survival. Whole exome sequencing and RNA sequencing of pretreatment tumors were performed alongside TCR sequencing in the same patients. Under 10 patients achieved durable clinical benefit and 20 did not. Pretreatment blood TCR-seq was available for about 27 patients, at least one posttreatment blood collection was obtained for about 25 patients, and tumor TCR-seq was available for about 25 patients.

General findings and caveats noted by the study authors: Improved progression-free and overall survival was found to be associated with pretreatment peripheral blood TCR clonality below the median. Small sample size (n ≈ 30) and many exploratory analyses mean the results are intended to be hypothesis-generating. Patients with durable benefit showed greater expansion of tumor-associated TCR clones in peripheral blood 3 weeks after starting treatment (n ≈ 23, p = 0.022).

The CDR3 spans 13 residues, from the cysteine through the phenylalanine. The entry retains the CDR3 DNA only, 39 bases that are in frame from base 1. Trimming removed 4 bases from V and 5 bases from J; the gene matches leave 4 bases unexplained. From the germline V gene (reference sequence), CDR1 is MNHNY and CDR2 is SVGAGI. A total of 29 patients with locally advanced or metastatic urothelial carcinoma, treated at Memorial Sloan Kettering on a trial protocol, made up the cohort. Peripheral blood mononuclear cells were collected pretreatment and during treatment, with between 1 and 8 total time points per patient. The Qiagen DNeasy Blood extraction kit was used to purify genomic DNA from total PBMCs and from tumor samples. Collected pretreatment and during treatment, PBMCs were isolated and stored as previously described.

This TCR derives from a man aged 60 to 75 with urothelial cancer. This sequence uses TRBV6-6 and TRBJ1-2; 7 bases in between match TRBD1. The sequencing here drew on PBMCs, taken around atezolizumab (anti-PD-L1) treatment. The CDR3: CASSFLQGYGYTF. At the DNA level, the sequence is TGTGCCAGCAGTTTCTTACAGGGGTATGGCTACACCTTC.